These T cell receptor beta chains were read from a single sample in a study of T cell responses to AZD1222 COVID-19 vaccine. Using immunoSEQ multiplex PCR, the repertoire was profiled, and TCRdb retains in-frame clones only, with some absent. The table includes tens of thousands of clones, roughly 90% detected once. The sample in question was peripheral blood, obtained 28 days after the second AZD1222 dose. Receptors originate from an adult who received the AZD1222 COVID-19 vaccine. Both conserved end residues are part of each CDR3. The order of the fields is clone size, J gene, D gene, CDR3 length, V gene, CDR3 DNA, CDR3 protein. The D gene is left open where the match is weak. Rows may omit the clone size; those that give it use once, few, many or a size class.

>.|TRBJ1-6|.|15|TRBV5-1
TGCGCCAGCAGCTCCCTGGAGGGGGTCGGGTCACCCCTCCACTTT
CASSSLEGVGSPLHF
>.|TRBJ2-1|.|11|TRBV3-1/TRBV3-2
TGTGCCAGCAGCTACATCAATGAGCAGTTCTTC
CASSYINEQFF
>.|TRBJ2-2|TRBD2|14|TRBV3-1/TRBV3-2
TGTGCCAGCAGCGGGACTAGCGGGAGTTCGGAGCTGTTTTTT
CASSGTSGSSELFF
>.|TRBJ2-5|TRBD1|15|TRBV24-1
TGTGCCACCAGTGGGGGACAGTCTCCAATAGAGACCCAGTACTTC
CATSGGQSPIETQYF
>.|TRBJ2-1|.|16|TRBV18
TGTGCCAGCTCATCCAGTGTGGGCTCCTCCTACAATGAGCAGTTCTTC
CASSSSVGSSYNEQFF
>.|TRBJ1-1|.|14|TRBV5-1
TGCGCCAGCAGCTTGGGCGGGTACCACACTGAAGCTTTCTTT
CASSLGGYHTEAFF
>.|TRBJ2-7|TRBD2|16|TRBV7-9
TGTGCCAGCAGTACAACCGGGACTAGCGGGAGCTACGAGCAGTACTTC
CASSTTGTSGSYEQYF
>.|TRBJ2-7|.|17|TRBV12-2
TGTGCAAGTCGCTTATCCCTAGCGGGAGAGTCCCTCTACGAGCAGTACTTC
CASRLSLAGESLYEQYF
>.|TRBJ1-1|.|15|TRBV4-1
TGCGCCAGCAGCCAAGATAGGGGGAGAAACACTGAAGCTTTCTTT
CASSQDRGRNTEAFF
>.|TRBJ2-3|.|12|TRBV7-9
TGTGCCAGCAGCTTAGTTCCAGATACGCAGTATTTT
CASSLVPDTQYF
>.|TRBJ1-3|.|16|TRBV24-1
TGTGCCACCAGTGAGCCGGACGGGACAAATGGAAACACCATATATTTT
CATSEPDGTNGNTIYF
>once|TRBJ1-5|TRBD1|16|TRBV6-2/TRBV6-3
TGTGCCAGCAGCCACTTTAGACAGGGTGGCAATCAGCCCCAGCATTTT
CASSHFRQGGNQPQHF
>.|TRBJ1-1|.|12|TRBV6-5
TGTGCCAGCAAGGGAGGGGACACTGAAGCTTTCTTT
CASKGGDTEAFF
>.|TRBJ1-5|.|11|TRBV28
TGTGCCAGCAGCGGAAATCAGCCCCAGCATTTT
CASSGNQPQHF
>.|TRBJ1-1|TRBD1|14|TRBV18
TGTGCCAGCTCACCGGGACAGGGGGCAGGTGAAGCTTTCTTT
CASSPGQGAGEAFF
>.|TRBJ1-1|.|13|TRBV19
TGTGCCAGTAGTCCCTTCGTGAACACTGAAGCTTTCTTT
CASSPFVNTEAFF
>.|TRBJ1-3|.|13|TRBV30
TGTGCCTGGAGTACAGGCTCTGGAAACACCATATATTTT
CAWSTGSGNTIYF
>.|TRBJ2-5|TRBD2|15|TRBV9
TGTGCCAGCAGCTCTAGCGGGAGGGCCTCGGAGACCCAGTACTTC
CASSSSGRASETQYF
>.|TRBJ2-1|TRBD1|13|TRBV7-3
TGTGCCAGCAGCTACGGGACAGGCAATGAGCAGTTCTTC
CASSYGTGNEQFF
>.|TRBJ2-5|TRBD1|15|TRBV7-9
TGTGCCAGCAGCTTAGCTCGACAGGGAATCGAGACCCAGTACTTC
CASSLARQGIETQYF
>.|TRBJ2-1|.|17|TRBV13
TGTGCCAGCAGCTTATCACCACCCACCGGACAGTTCGATGAGCAGTTCTTC
CASSLSPPTGQFDEQFF
>.|TRBJ2-1|TRBD2|16|TRBV7-6
TGTGCCAGCAGCTTAGAGGTCGGGAGGGCCAAAAATGAGCAGTTCTTC
CASSLEVGRAKNEQFF
>.|TRBJ2-1|TRBD1|15|TRBV7-3
TGTGCCAGCAGCTTAAGAGGGGGCCCCTACAATGAGCAGTTCTTC
CASSLRGGPYNEQFF
>.|TRBJ1-2|.|15|TRBV28
TGTGCCAGCAGTGACATGGGGGAACGAAACTATGGCTACACCTTC
CASSDMGERNYGYTF
>.|TRBJ2-7|.|15|TRBV6-5
TGTGCCAGCATATTACTGGGGGACAAACCCTACGAGCAGTACTTC
CASILLGDKPYEQYF
>once|TRBJ1-1|.|13|TRBV18
TGTGCCAGCTCACCGGACTCGGGACTCAAAGCTTTCTTT
CASSPDSGLKAFF
>once|TRBJ1-5|.|14|TRBV6-6
TGTGCCAGCAGTCCCCGGGACAGCAATCAGCCCCAGCATTTT
CASSPRDSNQPQHF
>.|TRBJ2-5|.|10|TRBV12-3/TRBV12-4
TGTGCCAGCAGTCAAGAGACCCAGTACTTC
CASSQETQYF
>.|TRBJ2-5|TRBD2|14|TRBV19
TGTGCCAGTAGTATAGTAGCGGGTCAAGAGACCCAGTACTTC
CASSIVAGQETQYF
>.|TRBJ2-3|.|14|TRBV6-6
TGTGCCAGCAGTAGACAGTCCGGCACAGATACGCAGTATTTT
CASSRQSGTDTQYF
>.|TRBJ2-7|.|15|TRBV19
TGTGCCAGTAGTCTAAGGCAGACCCGGGCCTACGAGCAGTACTTC
CASSLRQTRAYEQYF
>.|TRBJ1-5|.|14|TRBV27
TGTGCCAGCAGTTTGGCGGGTACCACTCAGCCCCAGCATTTT
CASSLAGTTQPQHF
>.|TRBJ2-3|.|15|TRBV5-6
TGTGCCAGCAGCTTGGGGGGACACTCCACAGATACGCAGTATTTT
CASSLGGHSTDTQYF